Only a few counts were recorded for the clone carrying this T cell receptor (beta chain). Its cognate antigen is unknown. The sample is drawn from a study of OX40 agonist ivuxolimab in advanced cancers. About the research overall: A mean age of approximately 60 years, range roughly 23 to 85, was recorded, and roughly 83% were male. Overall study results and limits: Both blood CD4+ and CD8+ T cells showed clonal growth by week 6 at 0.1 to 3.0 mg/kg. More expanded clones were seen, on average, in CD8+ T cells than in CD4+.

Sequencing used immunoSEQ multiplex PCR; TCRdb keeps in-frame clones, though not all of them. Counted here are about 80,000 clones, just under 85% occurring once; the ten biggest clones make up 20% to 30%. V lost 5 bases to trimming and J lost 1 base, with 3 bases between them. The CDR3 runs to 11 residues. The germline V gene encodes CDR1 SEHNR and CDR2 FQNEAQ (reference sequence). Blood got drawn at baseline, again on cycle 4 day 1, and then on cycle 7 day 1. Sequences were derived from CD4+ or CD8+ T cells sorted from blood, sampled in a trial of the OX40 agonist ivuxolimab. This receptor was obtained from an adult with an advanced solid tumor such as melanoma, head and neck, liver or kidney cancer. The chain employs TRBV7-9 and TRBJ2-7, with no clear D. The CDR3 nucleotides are TGTGCCAGCAGCCCTTCCTACGAGCAGTACTTC. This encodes CASSPSYEQYF.